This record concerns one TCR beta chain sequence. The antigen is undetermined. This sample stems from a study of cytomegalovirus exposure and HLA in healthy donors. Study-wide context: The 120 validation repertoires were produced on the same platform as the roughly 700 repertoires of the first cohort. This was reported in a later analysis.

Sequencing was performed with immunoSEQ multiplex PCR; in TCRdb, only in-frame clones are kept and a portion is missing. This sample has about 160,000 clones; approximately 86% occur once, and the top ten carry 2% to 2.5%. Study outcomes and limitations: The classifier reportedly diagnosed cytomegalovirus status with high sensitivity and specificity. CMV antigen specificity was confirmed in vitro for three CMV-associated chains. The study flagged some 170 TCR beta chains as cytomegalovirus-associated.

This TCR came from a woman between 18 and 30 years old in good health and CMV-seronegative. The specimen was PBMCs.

The CDR3 sequence: CASSLEWEKLFF. As DNA, the CDR3 is TGTGCCAGCAGCTTGGAGTGGGAAAAACTGTTTTTT. The chain is built from TRBV11-2 and TRBJ1-4; D uncertain. V was clipped by 3 bases and J by 8 bases, with 7 bases between them. The CDR3 consists of 12 residues. CDR1 and CDR2 (germline): SGHAT, FQNNGV.